A selection of T cell receptor beta chains follows, all from one sample in a study of T-cell memory formation after mild COVID-19. TCRdb called the 5' RACE reads again in MiXCR, with one record for every CDR3 protein. The sample shows 300,000 to 350,000 distinct CDR3 sequences, approximately 14% of them seen only once. The sequencing input was PBMCs or a T cell subset sorted from them (not recorded which). The receptor set was obtained from a man younger than 35 who had mild COVID-19 (a few samples of this study predate the infection). Cell type and time point are not known. CDR3s include the opening cysteine and the closing phenylalanine or tryptophan. Fields, in order: J gene, clone size, V gene, D gene, CDR3 DNA, CDR3 protein. The D gene is left open where the match is weak. Size values are once, few and many counts, or a class for expanded clones, and some rows have none.

TRBJ2-3,-,TRBV4-3,-,TGCGCCAGCAGCCAAGAGGCGGTGAGCACAGATACGCAGTATTTT,CASSQEAVSTDTQYF
TRBJ2-7,-,TRBV29-1,TRBD1,TGCAGCGTAATGACAGGGCCCTTCGAGCAGTACTTC,CSVMTGPFEQYF
TRBJ2-3,-,TRBV6-5,-,TGTGCCAGCAGTTACAGGTCTGCAACTGATACGCAGTATTTT,CASSYRSATDTQYF
TRBJ2-5,few,TRBV5-1,-,TGCGCCAGCAGCTTGGCTGCACCGACCCGGGGGGAGACCCAGTACTTC,CASSLAAPTRGETQYF
TRBJ1-5,many,TRBV25-1,-,TGTGCCAGCAGCGTCACAGGTAGCAATCAGCCCCAGCATTTT,CASSVTGSNQPQHF
TRBJ2-1,-,TRBV5-1,TRBD1,TGCGCCAGCAGCTTGGGGGACAGTGAGAATGAGCAGTTCTTC,CASSLGDSENEQFF
TRBJ1-1,few,TRBV25-1,TRBD1,TGTGCCAGCCATGACCAGGGGGGTCCTGAAGCTTTCTTT,CASHDQGGPEAFF
TRBJ2-3,-,TRBV20-1,TRBD2,TGCAGTGCTCCTACTAGCGGGGTCACAGATACGCAGTATTTT,CSAPTSGVTDTQYF
TRBJ1-6,many,TRBV9,TRBD1,TGTGCCAGCAGTGGACAGGGGGGTTCACCCCTCCACTTT,CASSGQGGSPLHF
TRBJ2-2,-,TRBV7-3,TRBD2,TGTGCCAGCAGCCCCAGCCAGCGGGGGGTGCCCGGGGAGCTGATTTTT,CASSPSQRGVPGELIF
TRBJ2-1,-,TRBV28,-,TGTGCCAGCAGTTCCGGGCTTCACAATGAGCAGTTCTTC,CASSSGLHNEQFF
TRBJ2-7,few,TRBV4-3,-,TGCGCCAGCAGCCAAGGAACCGGCCAGGCGCACTACGAGCAGTACTTC,CASSQGTGQAHYEQYF
TRBJ1-1,few,TRBV7-6,-,TGTGCCAGCAGCTCCGGATCGGACACTGAAGCTTTCTTT,CASSSGSDTEAFF
TRBJ2-2,-,TRBV18,-,TGTGCCAGCTCACCAACTGTCAAAGGGGGACGGACCGGGGAGCTGTTTTTT,CASSPTVKGGRTGELFF
TRBJ2-4,few,TRBV6-5,-,TGTGCCAGCAGTTACAACAAATTAGCCAAAAACATTCAGTACTTC,CASSYNKLAKNIQYF
TRBJ2-1,-,TRBV19,TRBD2,TGTGCCAGTAGTATAGAAGCAGCGGGGATCTCCTACAATGAGCAGTTCTTC,CASSIEAAGISYNEQFF
TRBJ2-7,many,TRBV6-5,-,TGTGCCAGCAGTTACTCGAAGCGCCTACTCGGGTCCTACGAGCAGTACTTC,CASSYSKRLLGSYEQYF
TRBJ1-1,-,TRBV5-6,-,TGTGCCAGCACAAGAGGTGACTATCCTCGAGTAGCTTTCTTT,CASTRGDYPRVAFF
TRBJ2-2,few,TRBV5-1,-,TGCGCCAGCAGCGACGGCGCCGCGAACACCGGGGAGCTGTTTTTT,CASSDGAANTGELFF
TRBJ1-2,-,TRBV6-1,-,TGTGCCAGCATAGGAAGGGGACCGTTCTATGGCTACACCTTC,CASIGRGPFYGYTF
TRBJ2-7,-,TRBV5-1,-,TGCGCCAGCAGCTTGAATCCTAGAGAACTCTACGAGCAGTACTTC,CASSLNPRELYEQYF
TRBJ1-1,-,TRBV12-3/TRBV12-4,-,TGTGCCAGCAGCCCAAAATTCAGGGGCGGCACTGAAGCTTTCTTT,CASSPKFRGGTEAFF
TRBJ2-5,-,TRBV7-2,-,TGTACCAGCAGCCCGGGGAGGGAGACCCAGTACTTC,CTSSPGRETQYF
TRBJ1-1,few,TRBV4-3,-,TGCGCCAGCAGCCAAGTCTCCACAGGTTCGGAGCGTGTCTTT,CASSQVSTGSERVF
TRBJ1-2,-,TRBV27,-,TGTGCCAGCAGTCCGGTTGTTGGGGCGGCGCTAAGTAACTATGGCTACACCTTC,CASSPVVGAALSNYGYTF
TRBJ1-2,few,TRBV4-1,-,TGCGCCAGCAGCCAGACCGACAGTCTACCCTATGGCTACACCTTC,CASSQTDSLPYGYTF
TRBJ2-7,few,TRBV5-1,TRBD1,TGCGCCAGCGCTTTCCGGGACAGGGAAGAGCAGTACTTC,CASAFRDREEQYF
TRBJ2-1,many,TRBV27,-,TGTGCCAGCACCCGGGGGAGCTCCTACAATGAGCAGTTCTTC,CASTRGSSYNEQFF
TRBJ2-1,-,TRBV20-1,-,TGCAGTGTTGTGGCCAATGAGCAGTTCTTC,CSVVANEQFF
TRBJ2-3,-,TRBV7-2,-,TGTGCCAGCAGCTTGGGGCCTAGTAACACAGATACGCAGTATTTT,CASSLGPSNTDTQYF
TRBJ1-1,few,TRBV7-2,-,TGTGCCAGCAGCCCCGAGGGGATGAACACTGAAGCTTTCTTT,CASSPEGMNTEAFF
TRBJ2-5,-,TRBV4-3,TRBD2,TGCGCCAGCACCCAACATTGGCGGGGGGAAGAGACCCAGTACTTC,CASTQHWRGEETQYF
TRBJ2-3,many,TRBV7-2,TRBD2,TGTGCCAGCAGCTTAGCGTATAGCGGGGGCCAAGATACGCAGTATTTT,CASSLAYSGGQDTQYF
TRBJ2-1,few,TRBV6-4,-,TGTGCCAGCAGTCCTTTTAACGGCTCCTACAATGAGCAGTTCTTC,CASSPFNGSYNEQFF
TRBJ2-7,-,TRBV6-6,-,TGTGCCAGCAGTTACTCAGCAGGGCGGTACGAGCAGTACTTC,CASSYSAGRYEQYF
TRBJ2-1,few,TRBV11-3,-,TGTGCCAGCAGCTTAGATCATAGGACTACCTACCTCAGTGAGCAGTTCTTC,CASSLDHRTTYLSEQFF
TRBJ1-2,few,TRBV6-6,-,TGTGCCAGCGGGCTTGGGGGAAACTATGGCTACACCTTC,CASGLGGNYGYTF
TRBJ2-3,few,TRBV19,-,TGTGCCAGTAGTAACGGCAGGTCCACAGATACGCAGTATTTT,CASSNGRSTDTQYF